Presented here are 10 T cell receptor beta chains from one specimen sequenced in a study of T cells in Graves' hyperthyroidism and ophthalmopathy. Authors of the study amplified TCR beta CDR3 regions from RNA transcripts. Primed by the HTBI set, a first-round RT-PCR was run on the TCR CDR3. TCRdb re-analysed the multiplex PCR reads in MiXCR, keeping a single row per CDR3 protein. The repertoire holds 600,000 to 900,000 distinct CDR3 sequences, less than 20% seen once, with approximately 8.4% in the top ten. The sample comprised blood. The source is a man between 18 and 35 years old with Graves' hyperthyroidism.

The chain combines TRBV20-1 with TRBJ2-1; 9 positions match TRBD2. This CDR3 region has 14 residues. Germline values: CDR1 DFQATT, CDR2 SNEGSKA (reference sequence). The CDR3 is CSLPRVAGVDEQFF. The CDR3 nucleotides are TGCAGCCTCCCCCGGGTAGCGGGAGTAGATGAGCAGTTCTTC.

V usage is TRBV4-3 and J usage is TRBJ2-5, with 14 positions matching TRBD2. Germline lookup yields CDR1 LGHNA and CDR2 YSLEER. V was pared by 3 bases and J by 7 bases, with 4 bases of the junction left unmatched. The CDR3 spans 15 residues. The CDR3 bases are TGCGCCAGCAGCCAGGGACTAGCGGGAGATTGGACCCAGTACTTC. Its translation: CASSQGLAGDWTQYF.

This clonotype was counted at least ten times. The chain links TRBV7-6 to TRBJ1-5; no clear D gene. The V end was cut by 5 bases, the J end by 5 bases, with 10 bases between. The CDR3 spans 13 residues. Germline V gene lookup returns CDR1 SGHVS and CDR2 FNYEAQ. This chain's CDR3 is CASSRLEDQPQHF. The CDR3 DNA sequence: TGTGCCAGCAGCCGTCTGGAAGATCAGCCCCAGCATTTT.

In this sample, this clonotype turned up many times. This chain joins TRBV24-1 and TRBJ2-3; 11 bases line up with TRBD2. The length of the CDR3 is 18 residues. Trimming removed 1 base from V and 2 bases from J; junction bases left unmatched: 7. Germline lookup yields CDR1 KGHDR and CDR2 SFDVKD. The CDR3 is CATSDFPGLAGFTDTQYF. CDR3 in DNA: TGTGCCACCAGTGATTTCCCTGGACTAGCGGGCTTCACAGATACGCAGTATTTT.

This clonotype was counted a few times. The chain joins TRBV4-3 to TRBJ2-3; TRBD2 aligns across 11 bases. Per the germline V gene, CDR1 is LGHNA and CDR2 is YSLEER. The V and J ends lost 0 bases and 2 bases, in that order; junction bases with no gene match: 10. The length of the CDR3 is 19 residues. The DNA of the CDR3 is TGCGCCAGCAGCCAAGACCGTGGGACTAGCGGATTCTCCACAGATACGCAGTATTTT. It specifies CASSQDRGTSGFSTDTQYF.

This clonotype has ten or more counts. The rearrangement joins TRBV7-2 to TRBJ2-7, with a tentative D call TRBD2 (7 bases). Germline V gene data show CDR1 as SGHTA and CDR2 as FQGNSA. This CDR3 spans 15 amino acids. The V end was cut by 1 base, the J end by 2 bases, with 12 bases between. CDR3 DNA: TGTGCCAGCAGCTTAGGGGGGGGCGGGGCCTACGAGCAGTACTTC. Translation gives CASSLGGGGAYEQYF. The variable domain in full, completed from reference TRBV7-2 and TRBJ2-7, reads GAGVSQSPSNKVTEKGKDVELRCDPISGHTALYWYRQSLGQGLEFLIYFQGNSAPDKSGLPSDRFSAERTGGSVSTLTIQRTQQEDSAVYLCASSLGGGGAYEQYFGPGTRLTVT.

This clonotype was recorded at least ten times. This chain joins TRBV30 and TRBJ1-5; D gene ambiguous. CDR3 length: 12 amino acids. V gave up 0 bases and J gave up 6 bases, with 6 bases separating them. Germline CDR1 reads GTSNPN; CDR2 reads SVGIG (reference sequence). Here the CDR3 reads CAWSVTSQPQHF. The CDR3 nucleotides read TGTGCCTGGAGTGTAACGAGTCAGCCCCAGCATTTT.

This clonotype was detected a few times. This could be a read error, since a much larger clone is one nucleotide away. Lacking the conserved final phenylalanine or tryptophan, this CDR3 likely reflects a read error. The chain uses TRBV28 and TRBJ2-5; D perhaps matches TRBD1 (5 bases). Germline V gene sequence: CDR1 MDHEN, CDR2 SYDVKM. This CDR3 comprises 14 residues. V was shortened by 5 bases and J by 2 bases, with 12 bases between the two germline ends. In DNA, the CDR3 is TGTGCCAGCAGTCCCCGGGCAGGGCAAGAGACCCAGTACCTC. Its protein is CASSPRAGQETQYL.

The sample holds many counts of this clonotype. The chain combines TRBV7-7 with TRBJ2-1; TRBD2 aligns across 7 bases. V trimming: 5 bases; J trimming: 6 bases; junction bases outside the gene matches: 10. Germline V lookup: CDR1 SSHAT, CDR2 FNYEAQ (reference sequence). The CDR3 runs 15 residues. Here the CDR3 reads CASSRGAGAANEQFF. The CDR3 DNA reads as TGTGCCAGCAGCCGCGGGGCGGGAGCGGCCAATGAGCAGTTCTTC. Drawing the rest from reference TRBV7-7 and TRBJ2-1, the complete variable domain is GAGVSQSPRYKVTKRGQDVTLRCDPISSHATLYWYQQALGQGPEFLTYFNYEAQPDKSGLPSDRFSAERPEGSISTLTIQRTEQRDSAMYRCASSRGAGAANEQFFGPGTRLTVL.

This clonotype was counted between two and nine times. J is TRBJ2-5 and V is TRBV20-1; D gene ambiguous. There are 13 residues in the CDR3. V gave up 3 bases and J gave up 2 bases, with 10 bases separating them. CDR1 is DFQATT, CDR2 SNEGSKA, per germline (reference sequence). The CDR3 bases are TGCAGTGCTAGTAAGGGTAGTCAAGAGACCCAGTACTTC. This codes for CSASKGSQETQYF.